Below are 15 T cell receptor beta chains sequenced from a single sample in a study of T cells in women clearing cervical HPV infection. TCRdb keeps only in-frame clones here, not all; method: immunoSEQ multiplex PCR. The sample table includes under 50,000 clones. Sequencing was done on a sample of blood buffy coat. Every receptor here comes from a woman between 18 and 70 years old with a cervical HPV16 infection that either progressed to CIN3+ or cleared (not recorded which).

Turning to this clone: The read terminates 3 residues before the CDR3 end, so the remaining end is supplied by the germline J gene. This chain links TRBV5-5 with TRBJ1-4; 8 bases line up with TRBD1. Trimming cost V 4 bases and J 5 bases; bases outside gene matches: 4. Germline V CDR1 and CDR2: SGHKS, YYEKEE (reference sequence). CDR3 size: 14 residues. The sequenced part of the CDR3 DNA is TGTGCCAGCAGCCAAGGGGACAGGAATGAAAAA. It specifies CASSQGDRNEK. The whole CDR3 region reads CASSQGDRNEKLFF.

As concerns this clone: The CDR3 end falls 3 residues outside the read, so it is completed with the germline J gene. This rearrangement joins TRBV6-2 or TRBV6-3 to TRBJ1-4; 11 nucleotides align to TRBD1. Germline assignment: CDR1 MNHEY and CDR2 SVGEGT. The CDR3 has 15 residues. Germline trimming cut 10 bases from V and 6 bases from J; bases unmatched to any gene: 10. The CDR3 loop is CAISDPGQGDEKLFF. Partial CDR3 DNA: TGTGCCATCTCGGATCCGGGACAGGGGGATGAAAAA.

Of note for this clone: The read falls 3 residues short of the CDR3 end, and the missing part is taken from the germline J gene. The chain joins TRBV4-2 to TRBJ1-2, with 12 bases that match TRBD1. CDR1 LGHNA and CDR2 YNFKEQ come from the germline V gene. V lost 4 bases and J lost 4; bases outside the gene matches: 16. This CDR3 region has 19 residues. This CDR3 is CASSPTDRDRGPQFYGYTF. Incomplete CDR3 DNA: TGTGCCAGCAGCCCAACCGACCGGGACAGGGGGCCCCAGTTCTATGGC.

Points on this clone: The read ends 3 residues before the CDR3 terminus; that terminus is restored from the germline J gene. The V gene is TRBV20-1, the J gene TRBJ1-1; 8 bases align to TRBD1. Germline V gives CDR1 DFQATT, CDR2 SNEGSKA (reference sequence). J was trimmed by 1 base and V by 4 bases; bases with no gene match: 20. The CDR3 contains 19 residues. CDR3 DNA (partial): TGCAGTGCTACCCGAGGGGGTGAGGACAGGGTAACACCGAACACTGAA. Translation: CSATRGGEDRVTPNTE. The full CDR3 reads CSATRGGEDRVTPNTEAFF.

To note about this clone: The sequenced fragment ends 3 residues before the CDR3 boundary, so the rest is inferred from the germline J gene. This chain links TRBV19 with TRBJ2-1, with TRBD2 identical over 11 bases. The CDR3 extends over 15 amino acids. Trimming removed 4 bases from V and 6 bases from J; junction bases left unmatched: 5. The germline V gene encodes CDR1 LNHDA and CDR2 SQIVND (reference sequence). The covered CDR3 bases are TGTGCCAGTAGTACGGGGACTAGCGGTGGCAATGAG. Translating gives CASSTGTSGGNE. The whole CDR3 sequence reads CASSTGTSGGNEQFF.

For this clone: With the read ending 3 residues before the CDR3 end, the germline J gene is used to fill in that end. The chain carries TRBV11-2 and TRBJ2-7; D is perhaps TRBD1 (6 bases). Germline lookup yields CDR1 SGHAT and CDR2 FQNNGV. V dropped 5 bases and J dropped 4 bases, with 18 bases sitting between them. The CDR3 runs 15 residues. The sequenced CDR3 bases are TGTGCCAGCAGCCTTGGACAGTCGTTAGGGTACGAG. It specifies CASSLGQSLGYE. From start to end, the CDR3 is CASSLGQSLGYEQYF.

A remark on this clone: Read coverage stops 3 residues before the CDR3 terminus; the germline J gene supplies the remainder. The V call is TRBV13, the J call TRBJ2-7, with TRBD1 matching over 9 bases. There are 13 residues in the CDR3. Germline V gives CDR1 PRHDT, CDR2 FYEKMQ (reference sequence). The junction had 4 bases not matched to a gene; V was cut back by 5 bases and J by 5 bases. The CDR3 protein is CASSRDRAHEQYF. The part of the CDR3 DNA that was read is TGTGCCAGCAGCCGGGACAGGGCCCACGAG.

As regards this clone: Read sequence stops 3 residues before the CDR3 end, and the germline J gene provides the missing end. The chain recombines TRBV19 with TRBJ1-1; tentative D call: TRBD1 (5 bases). The CDR3 spans 14 residues. V was pared by 7 bases and J by 3 bases, with 15 bases between. Germline CDR1 LNHDA, CDR2 SQIVND (reference sequence). CDR3 protein: CASTTSDRDTEAFF. CDR3 bases read: TGTGCCAGTACTACATCAGACAGAGACACTGAA. The variable domain in full, with the rest retrieved from reference TRBV19 and TRBJ1-1, is DGGITQSPKYLFRKEGQNVTLSCEQNLNHDAMYWYRQDPGQGLRLIYYSQIVNDFQKGDIAEGYSVSREKKESFPLTVTSAQKNPTAFYLCASTTSDRDTEAFFGQGTRLTVV.

About this clone: Read coverage stops 3 residues before the CDR3 terminus; the germline J gene supplies the remainder. The rearrangement uses TRBV18 and TRBJ1-2; the D gene is possibly TRBD1 (6 bases). Germline V gene data show CDR1 as KGHSH and CDR2 as LQKENI. CDR3 length equals 15 residues. Here the CDR3 reads CASSPGTTTYNDYTF. Partial CDR3 DNA: TGTGCCAGCTCACCCGGGACAACTACCTACAATGAC.

Comment on this clone: The read ends 3 residues early relative to the CDR3; the germline J gene fills the gap. The chain couples TRBV2 to TRBJ2-5; the match to TRBD2 covers 10 bases. The junction had 10 bases not matched to a gene; V was cut back by 6 bases and J by 0 bases. Germline V gene sequence: CDR1 SNHLY, CDR2 FYNNEI. The CDR3 extends over 17 amino acids. CDR3 DNA (partial): TGTGCCAGCAGGGGCTATCTACTAGCGGGAAACCAAGAGACC. Encoded protein: CASRGYLLAGNQET. The CDR3 reads in full as CASRGYLLAGNQETQYF.

Comments on this clone: The CDR3 extends 3 residues past the end of the read, so its final part is completed from the germline J gene. The chain couples TRBV20-1 to TRBJ1-5; 7 positions match TRBD1. Losses at the gene ends were 2 bases for V and 2 bases for J; bases not matched to a gene: 3. Germline V gene data show CDR1 as DFQATT and CDR2 as SNEGSKA (reference sequence). CDR3 length: 14 amino acids. The CDR3: CSARSGGGNQPQHF. CDR3 bases read: TGCAGTGCTAGATCAGGGGGAGGCAATCAGCCC.

Notes on this clone: The CDR3 is cut off 3 residues early in the read; its end comes from the germline J gene. This chain joins TRBV20-1 and TRBJ2-7; TRBD2 matches 9 bases. The CDR3 covers 15 residues. In germline, CDR1 is DFQATT, CDR2 SNEGSKA (reference sequence). V dropped 3 bases and J dropped 4; count of bases not matched to a gene: 10. The part of the CDR3 DNA that was read is TGCAGTGCTAGTAATCTAGCGGGACTAGTATACGAG. Translating gives CSASNLAGLVYE. The CDR3 in its entirety is CSASNLAGLVYEQYF.

As regards this clone: The read falls 3 residues short of the CDR3 end, and the missing part is taken from the germline J gene. The V gene is TRBV4-1, the J gene TRBJ2-5; 11 bases fit TRBD2. CDR1 is MGHRA, CDR2 YSYEKL, per germline. With 6 bases clipped from V and 4 bases from J, the junction kept 4 bases outside the gene matches. The CDR3 runs 14 residues. CDR3 DNA (partial): TGCGCCAGCAGTAGCGGGAGGGCCACAGAGACC. Encoded protein: CASSSGRATET. The CDR3, in full, reads CASSSGRATETQYF.

With regard to this clone: The read stops 3 residues short of the end of the CDR3; the missing end is completed from the germline J gene. This chain connects TRBV7-2 to TRBJ2-3, with a tentative D call TRBD2 (5 bases). The germline gives CDR1 SGHTA, CDR2 FQGNSA. This CDR3 has 15 residues. This CDR3 is CASSYPSTGIETQYF. The CDR3 bases that were read are TGTGCCAGCAGCTACCCCTCGACGGGGATAGAGACG.

With regard to this clone: The sequence runs out 3 residues before the end of the CDR3; the remainder is reconstructed from the germline J gene. The V gene is TRBV19, the J gene TRBJ1-2, with 10 bases aligning to TRBD1. This CDR3 region has 15 residues. Germline values: CDR1 LNHDA, CDR2 SQIVND (reference sequence). CDR3 DNA (partial): TGTGCCAGTAGTACCCGACAGGGGGCTAACAATGAC. Translating gives CASSTRQGANND. The full CDR3 sequence reads CASSTRQGANNDYTF.